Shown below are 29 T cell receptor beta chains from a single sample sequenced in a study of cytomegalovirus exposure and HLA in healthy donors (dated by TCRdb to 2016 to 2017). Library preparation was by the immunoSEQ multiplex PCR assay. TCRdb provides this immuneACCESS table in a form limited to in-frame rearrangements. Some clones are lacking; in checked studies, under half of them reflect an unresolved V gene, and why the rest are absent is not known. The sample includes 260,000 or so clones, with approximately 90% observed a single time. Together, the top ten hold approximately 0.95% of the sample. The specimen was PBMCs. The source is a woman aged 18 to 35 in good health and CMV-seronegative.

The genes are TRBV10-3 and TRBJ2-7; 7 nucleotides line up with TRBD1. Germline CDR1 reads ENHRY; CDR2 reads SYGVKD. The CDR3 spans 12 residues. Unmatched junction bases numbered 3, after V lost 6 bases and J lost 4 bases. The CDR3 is CAIRRQGYEQYF. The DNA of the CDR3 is TGTGCCATCAGACGACAGGGATACGAGCAGTACTTC.

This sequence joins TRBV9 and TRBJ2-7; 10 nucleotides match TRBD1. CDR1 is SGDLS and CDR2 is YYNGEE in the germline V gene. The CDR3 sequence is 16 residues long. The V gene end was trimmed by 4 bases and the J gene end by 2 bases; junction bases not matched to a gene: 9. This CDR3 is CASSFEGQGVPYEQYF. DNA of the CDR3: TGTGCCAGCAGCTTTGAAGGACAGGGGGTTCCCTACGAGCAGTACTTC.

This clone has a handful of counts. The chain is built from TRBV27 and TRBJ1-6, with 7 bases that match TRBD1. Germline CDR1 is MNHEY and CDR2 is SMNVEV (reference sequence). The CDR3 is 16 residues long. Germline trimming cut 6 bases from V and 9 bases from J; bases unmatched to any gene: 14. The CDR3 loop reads CASSRSDRAFRSPLHF. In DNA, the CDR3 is TGTGCCAGCAGCCGATCTGACAGGGCCTTTCGTTCACCCCTCCACTTT.

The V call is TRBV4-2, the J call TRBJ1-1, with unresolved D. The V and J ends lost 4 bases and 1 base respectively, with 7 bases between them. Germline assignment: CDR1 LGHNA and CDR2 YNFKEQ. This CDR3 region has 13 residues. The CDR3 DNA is TGTGCCAGCAGCCTCGAGGGGAACACTGAAGCTTTCTTT. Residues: CASSLEGNTEAFF.

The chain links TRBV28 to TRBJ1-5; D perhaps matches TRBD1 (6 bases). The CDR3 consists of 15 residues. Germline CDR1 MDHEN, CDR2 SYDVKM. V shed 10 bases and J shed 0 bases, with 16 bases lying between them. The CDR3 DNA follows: TGTGCCACCCACCCGGGACAATATAGCAATCAGCCCCAGCATTTT. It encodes CATHPGQYSNQPQHF.

CDR3 sequence reads: CASGGYADTQYF. The CDR3 bases are TGTGCCTCCGGGGGGTACGCAGATACGCAGTATTTT. This chain connects TRBV6-1 to TRBJ2-3, with TRBD2 matching over 7 bases. Germline V gives CDR1 MNHNS, CDR2 SASEGT. V shed 11 bases, J shed 4 bases, and the junction held 6 bases outside the gene matches. The CDR3 is 12 residues long.

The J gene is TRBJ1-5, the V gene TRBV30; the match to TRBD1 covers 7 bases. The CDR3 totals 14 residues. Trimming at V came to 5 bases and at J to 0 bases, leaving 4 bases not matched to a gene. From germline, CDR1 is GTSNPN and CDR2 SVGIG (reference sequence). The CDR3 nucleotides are TGTGCCTGGGGGACAGCCTTTAGCAATCAGCCCCAGCATTTT. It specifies CAWGTAFSNQPQHF. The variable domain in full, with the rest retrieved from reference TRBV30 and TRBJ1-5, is SQTIHQWPATLVQPVGSPLSLECTVEGTSNPNLYWYRQAAGRGLQLLFYSVGIGQISSEVPQNLSASRPQDRQFILSSKKLLLSDSGFYLCAWGTAFSNQPQHFGDGTRLSIL.

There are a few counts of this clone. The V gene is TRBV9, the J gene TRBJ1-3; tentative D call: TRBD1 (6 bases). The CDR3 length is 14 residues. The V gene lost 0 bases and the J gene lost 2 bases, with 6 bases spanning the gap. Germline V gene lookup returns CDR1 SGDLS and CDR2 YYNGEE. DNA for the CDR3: TGTGCCAGCAGCGTAGACAGGGCTGGAAACACCATATATTTT. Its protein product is CASSVDRAGNTIYF.

The CDR3 sequence is CASSPQGARAVGYTF. The CDR3 DNA reads as TGTGCCAGCAGTCCACAGGGGGCTCGAGCGGTTGGCTACACCTTC. The gene calls are TRBV27 and TRBJ1-2; 9 nucleotides align to TRBD1. This CDR3 is built from 15 residues. After removal of 5 bases from V and 7 bases from J, the junction contained 11 bases not matched to a gene. The germline V gene has CDR1 MNHEY and CDR2 SMNVEV (reference sequence).

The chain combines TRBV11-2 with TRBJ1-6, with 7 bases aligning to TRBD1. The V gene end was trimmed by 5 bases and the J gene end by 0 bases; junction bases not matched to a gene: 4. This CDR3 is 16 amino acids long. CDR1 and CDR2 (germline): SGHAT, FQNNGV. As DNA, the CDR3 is TGTGCCAGCAGCCACAGGGGTAGCTCCTATAATTCACCCCTCCACTTT. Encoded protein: CASSHRGSSYNSPLHF.

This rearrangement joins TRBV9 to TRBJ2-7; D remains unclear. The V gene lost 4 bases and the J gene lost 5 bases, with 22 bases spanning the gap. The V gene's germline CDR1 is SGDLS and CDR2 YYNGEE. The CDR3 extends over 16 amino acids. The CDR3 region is CASSPNYPALGDEQYF. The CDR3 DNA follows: TGTGCCAGCAGCCCCAATTATCCGGCCCTCGGAGACGAGCAGTACTTC.

The CDR3 is CAIRQRDTYEQYF. DNA of the CDR3: TGTGCCATCAGACAGCGGGACACCTACGAGCAGTACTTC. The rearrangement uses TRBV10-3 and TRBJ2-7; D is possibly TRBD2 (7 bases). The length of the CDR3 is 13 residues. Trimming shortened V by 6 bases and J by 2 bases, and 11 bases separated the two germline ends. Germline V gene lookup returns CDR1 ENHRY and CDR2 SYGVKD.

The CDR3 is CASSLSGGRFTEQFF. The CDR3 bases are TGTGCCAGCAGTTTATCTGGCGGGAGGTTCACTGAGCAGTTCTTC. The chain has TRBV27 and TRBJ2-1, with 8 bases matching TRBD2. The CDR3 runs 15 residues. The germline V gene has CDR1 MNHEY and CDR2 SMNVEV (reference sequence). J gave up 9 bases and V 0 bases, and 7 bases lay outside the gene matches.

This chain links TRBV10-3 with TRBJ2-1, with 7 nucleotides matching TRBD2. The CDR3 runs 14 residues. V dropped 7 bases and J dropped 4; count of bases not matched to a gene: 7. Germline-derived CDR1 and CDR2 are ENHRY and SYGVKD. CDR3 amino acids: CAITDGGSYNEQFF. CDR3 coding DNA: TGTGCCATCACCGACGGGGGGAGTTACAATGAGCAGTTCTTC.

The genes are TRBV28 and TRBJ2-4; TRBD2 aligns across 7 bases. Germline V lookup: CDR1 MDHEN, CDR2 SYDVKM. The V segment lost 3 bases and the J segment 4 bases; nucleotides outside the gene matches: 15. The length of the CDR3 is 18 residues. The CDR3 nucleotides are TGTGCCAGCAGTTTTCCCGCTAGTGCGGGAGTTAAAAAAAACATTCAGTACTTC. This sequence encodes CASSFPASAGVKKNIQYF.

The CDR3 protein is CASSLDEGRQIQYF. CDR3 bases: TGCGCCAGCAGCTTGGATGAGGGTAGGCAAATTCAGTACTTC. The genes are TRBV5-1 and TRBJ2-4; TRBD2 might be the D (5 bases). With 0 bases removed from V and 10 bases from J, the gap between germline ends came to 14 bases. This CDR3 contains 14 residues. Germline values: CDR1 SGHRS, CDR2 YFSETQ.

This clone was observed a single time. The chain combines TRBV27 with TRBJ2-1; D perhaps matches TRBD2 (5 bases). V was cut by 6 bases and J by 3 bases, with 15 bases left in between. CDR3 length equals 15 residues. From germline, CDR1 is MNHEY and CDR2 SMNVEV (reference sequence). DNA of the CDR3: TGTGCCAGCAGCCCTCAGCGGAGCCGCTACAATGAGCAGTTCTTC. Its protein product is CASSPQRSRYNEQFF.

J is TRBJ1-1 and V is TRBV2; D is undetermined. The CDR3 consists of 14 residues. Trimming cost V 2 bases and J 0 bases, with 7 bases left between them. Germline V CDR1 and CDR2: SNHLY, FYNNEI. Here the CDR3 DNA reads TGTGCCAGCAGTGAATGGCGGTTGAACACTGAAGCTTTCTTT. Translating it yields CASSEWRLNTEAFF.

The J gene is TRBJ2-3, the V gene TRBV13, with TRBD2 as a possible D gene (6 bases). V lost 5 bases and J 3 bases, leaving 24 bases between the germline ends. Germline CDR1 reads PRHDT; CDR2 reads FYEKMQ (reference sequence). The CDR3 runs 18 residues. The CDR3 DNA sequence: TGTGCCAGCAGCCCCAGACTGGACGGGAGAGGTTGGACAGATACGCAGTATTTT. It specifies CASSPRLDGRGWTDTQYF.

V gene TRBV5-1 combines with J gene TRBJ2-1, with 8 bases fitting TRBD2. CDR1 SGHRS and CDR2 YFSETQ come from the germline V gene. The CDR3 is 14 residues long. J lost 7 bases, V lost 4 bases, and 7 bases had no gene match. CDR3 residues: CASSNGLAGNEQFF. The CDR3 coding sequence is TGCGCCAGCAGCAATGGACTAGCTGGGAATGAGCAGTTCTTC. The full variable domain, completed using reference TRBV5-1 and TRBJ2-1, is KAGVTQTPRYLIKTRGQQVTLSCSPISGHRSVSWYQQTPGQGLQFLFEYFSETQRNKGNFPGRFSGRQFSNSRSEMNVSTLELGDSALYLCASSNGLAGNEQFFGPGTRLTVL.

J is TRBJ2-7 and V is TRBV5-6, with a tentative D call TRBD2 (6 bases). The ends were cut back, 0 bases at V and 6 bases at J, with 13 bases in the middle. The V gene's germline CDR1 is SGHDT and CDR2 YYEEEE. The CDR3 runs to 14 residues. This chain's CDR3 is CASSLVNGRGEQYF. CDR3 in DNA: TGTGCCAGCAGCTTGGTAAACGGGAGAGGCGAGCAGTACTTC.

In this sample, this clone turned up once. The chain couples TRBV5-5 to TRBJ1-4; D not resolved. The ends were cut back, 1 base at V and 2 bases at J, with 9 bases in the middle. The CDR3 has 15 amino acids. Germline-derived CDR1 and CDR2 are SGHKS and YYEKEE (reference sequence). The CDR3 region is CASSLRVDTNEKLFF. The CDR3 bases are TGTGCCAGCAGCTTGCGGGTAGATACTAATGAAAAACTGTTTTTT.

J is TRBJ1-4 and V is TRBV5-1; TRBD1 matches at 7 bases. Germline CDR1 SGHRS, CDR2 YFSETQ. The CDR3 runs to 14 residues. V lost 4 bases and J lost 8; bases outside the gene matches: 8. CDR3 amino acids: CASSGGDRVEKLFF. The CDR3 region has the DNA TGCGCCAGCAGCGGCGGGGACAGAGTGGAAAAACTGTTTTTT.

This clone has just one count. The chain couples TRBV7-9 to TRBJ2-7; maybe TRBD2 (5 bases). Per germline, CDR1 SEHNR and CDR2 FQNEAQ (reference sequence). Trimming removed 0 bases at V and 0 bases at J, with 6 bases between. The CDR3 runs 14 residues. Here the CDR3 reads CASSLASASYEQYF. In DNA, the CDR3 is TGTGCCAGCAGCTTAGCTAGCGCCTCCTACGAGCAGTACTTC.

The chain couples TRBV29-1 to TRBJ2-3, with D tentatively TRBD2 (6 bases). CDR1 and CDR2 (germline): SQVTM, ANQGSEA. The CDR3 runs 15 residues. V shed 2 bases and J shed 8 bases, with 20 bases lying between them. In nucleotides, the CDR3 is TGCAGCGTTGAACACCGACAGCGGGTAATAGGTACGCAGTATTTT. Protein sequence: CSVEHRQRVIGTQYF.

CDR3 sequence (DNA): TGTGCCAGCAGCCTCCAGGGGACCTCCTACAATGAGCAGTTCTTC. Residues: CASSLQGTSYNEQFF. The V gene is TRBV2, the J gene TRBJ2-1, with D possibly TRBD1 on 6 matching bases. This CDR3 spans 15 amino acids. The germline CDR1 and CDR2 sequences are SNHLY and FYNNEI. Deletions cut 6 bases from V and 0 bases from J, with 12 bases between.

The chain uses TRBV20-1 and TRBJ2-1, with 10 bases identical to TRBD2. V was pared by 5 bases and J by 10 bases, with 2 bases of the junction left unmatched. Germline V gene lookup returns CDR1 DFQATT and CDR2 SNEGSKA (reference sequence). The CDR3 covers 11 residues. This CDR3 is CSAAGLAEQFF. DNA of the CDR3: TGCAGTGCTGCGGGACTAGCGGAGCAGTTCTTC.

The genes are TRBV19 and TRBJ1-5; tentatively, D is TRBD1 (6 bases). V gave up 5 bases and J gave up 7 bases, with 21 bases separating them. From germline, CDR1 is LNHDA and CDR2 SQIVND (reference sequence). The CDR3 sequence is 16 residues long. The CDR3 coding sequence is TGTGCCAGTAGTTCGAGGAGGCAGGGGCTAGGGCAGCCCCAGCATTTT. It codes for CASSSRRQGLGQPQHF.

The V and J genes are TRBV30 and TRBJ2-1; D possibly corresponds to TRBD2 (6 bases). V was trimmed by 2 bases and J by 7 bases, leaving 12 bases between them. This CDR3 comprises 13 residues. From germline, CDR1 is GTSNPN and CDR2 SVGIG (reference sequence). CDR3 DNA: TGTGCCTGGAGTCCCGGGAGAGGTAATGAGCAGTTCTTC. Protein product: CAWSPGRGNEQFF.